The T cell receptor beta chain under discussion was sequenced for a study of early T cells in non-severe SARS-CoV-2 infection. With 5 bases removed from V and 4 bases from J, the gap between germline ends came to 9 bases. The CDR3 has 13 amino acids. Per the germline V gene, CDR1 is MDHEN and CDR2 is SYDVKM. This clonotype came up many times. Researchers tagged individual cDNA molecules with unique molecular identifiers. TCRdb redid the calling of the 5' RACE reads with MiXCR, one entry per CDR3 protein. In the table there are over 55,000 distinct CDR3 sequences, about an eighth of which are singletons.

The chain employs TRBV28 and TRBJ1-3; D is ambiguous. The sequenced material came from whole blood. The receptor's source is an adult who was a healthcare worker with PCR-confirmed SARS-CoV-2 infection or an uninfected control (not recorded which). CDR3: CASSPISGNTIYF. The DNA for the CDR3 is TGTGCCAGCAGTCCGATATCCGGAAACACCATATATTTT.